This entry describes one T cell receptor (beta chain). Its antigen is undetermined. The sample belongs to a study of blood T cells in healthy people across ages. At the level of the study: Capture by template switching was about one barcoded beta molecule per two T cells.

A J-beta primer mix and a sample-barcoded 5' primer were used in a second PCR of roughly 6 to 12 cycles. A single record per CDR3 protein comes from TCRdb applying MiXCR to the 5' RACE reads. The table has some 920,000 distinct CDR3 sequences, about 53% seen once. Broader study findings: Unsorted PBMC input precluded a conclusive naive versus antigen-experienced comparison.

Extractions gave at least 6 micrograms of total RNA per sample. The clonotype originates from a woman aged 55-70 years in good health. Material: blood.

This CDR3 is CNVGRTSGRWYNEQFF. The CDR3 DNA sequence: TGCAACGTCGGGCGGACTAGCGGGAGGTGGTACAATGAGCAGTTCTTC. The rearrangement uses TRBV29-1 and TRBJ2-1; 14 nucleotides agree with TRBD2. Per germline, CDR1 SQVTM and CDR2 ANQGSEA. This CDR3 spans 16 amino acids.